Each of the 14 T cell receptor beta chains below was sequenced from the same sample in a study of tumor and adjacent non-tumor tissue in lung cancer. The template was RNA from unsorted bulk tissue. A modified ARM-PCR protocol with three rounds of nested PCR amplified TCRbeta. Each CDR3 protein is one row after TCRdb ran MiXCR on the multiplex PCR reads. The table has roughly 220,000 distinct CDR3 sequences, 70% to 75% seen once; the top ten hold about 23%. Sequenced: lung tumor tissue. The receptors shown here come from a man in his fifties or sixties with non-small cell lung cancer.

This clonotype was recorded many times. This sequence joins TRBV11-1 and TRBJ2-3; 8 nucleotides line up with TRBD1. V shed 5 bases and J 6 bases; nucleotides not matched to a gene: 10. The CDR3 consists of 15 residues. Per the germline V gene, CDR1 is SGHAT and CDR2 is FQDESV (reference sequence). This CDR3 reads CASSPRQGRLDTQYF. The CDR3 nucleotides read TGTGCCAGCAGCCCCCGACAGGGGCGGCTTGATACGCAGTATTTT.

A note on this clonotype: A much larger clone differs from this one at a single base, so this may be a read error. This chain joins TRBV20-1 and TRBJ2-7; the match to TRBD2 covers 11 bases. The CDR3 totals 13 residues. Germline V lookup: CDR1 DFQATT, CDR2 SNEGSKA (reference sequence). Trimming cost V 8 bases and J 5 bases; bases outside gene matches: 8. Written as DNA, the CDR3 is TGCAGTACTGGACTAGCGGGCGGAGACGAGCAGTACTTC. Translation gives CSTGLAGGDEQYF.

This clonotype showed up just a few times. The rearrangement joins TRBV6-1 to TRBJ2-1; 16 bases agree with TRBD2. The CDR3 runs to 17 residues. V dropped 3 bases and J dropped 9; count of bases not matched to a gene: 8. The germline V gene has CDR1 MNHNS and CDR2 SASEGT. Here the CDR3 reads CASSEGTSGGALGEQFF. The CDR3 DNA sequence: TGTGCCAGCAGTGAGGGGACTAGCGGGGGGGCCCTAGGTGAGCAGTTCTTC.

The chain carries TRBV29-1 and TRBJ1-2; D gene ambiguous. The CDR3 runs to 12 residues. Per germline, CDR1 SQVTM and CDR2 ANQGSEA. V shed 6 bases and J shed 4 bases, with 12 bases lying between them. CDR3 loop: CSVPTASYGYTF. Written as DNA, the CDR3 is TGCAGCGTACCGACCGCGAGCTATGGCTACACCTTC.

On this clonotype itself: A much bigger clone sits one base away, suggesting this may be a read error. DNA of the CDR3: TGTGCCAGCAGCGGAGAGGGGAAAAACATTCGGTACTTC. Amino acid sequence: CASSGEGKNIRYF. The gene calls are TRBV5-5 and TRBJ2-4; D could derive from TRBD1 or TRBD2 (5 bases each). In germline, CDR1 is SGHKS, CDR2 YYEKEE (reference sequence). The CDR3 totals 13 residues.

Notes on this clonotype: The junction and the germline gene differ at one end; a read error may be behind it. The rearrangement links TRBV11-2 to TRBJ1-2; the match to TRBD1 covers 10 bases. Germline CDR1 reads SGHAT; CDR2 reads FQNNGV. The CDR3 has 18 residues. The DNA for the CDR3 is TGTGCCAGCAGCTTTTCGTATGGGACAGGGGCCTCTAACTATGACTACACCTTT. Translating gives CASSFSYGTGASNYDYTF.

This clonotype has only one observation. The germline gene is not matched at one end of the junction; a read error may be the cause. The chain combines TRBV7-8 with TRBJ1-5; TRBD1 is a possible D gene (5 bases). CDR3 length equals 16 residues. The germline gives CDR1 SGHVS, CDR2 FQNEAQ. CDR3 amino acids: CVSSRGLRRDNQPQHF. CDR3 in DNA: TGTGTCAGCAGCCGAGGGCTTCGCAGGGACAATCAGCCCCAGCATTTT.

A word on this clonotype: At one end, the junction sequence differs from germline, possibly due to a read error. The chain joins TRBV12-3 or TRBV12-4 to TRBJ1-2; D unresolved. The CDR3 loop spans 12 amino acids. In nucleotides, the CDR3 is TGTGCCAGCAGCAACCTTAGCTATGGCTTCACCTTC. Protein sequence: CASSNLSYGFTF.

Comments on this clonotype: Mismatch with germline at one junction end may stem from a read error. The chain uses TRBV6-1 and TRBJ2-1, with 8 nucleotides matching TRBD1. The CDR3 is 16 amino acids. Germline V CDR1 and CDR2: MNHNS, SASEGT. CDR3 DNA sequence: TGTGTCAGCCTGCCCCACGACAGGGGACCCTACGATGAGCAGTTCTTC. Encoded protein: CVSLPHDRGPYDEQFF.

The chain recombines TRBV18 with TRBJ1-1, with TRBD1 matching over 7 bases. Per germline, CDR1 KGHSH and CDR2 LQKENI. With 0 bases clipped from V and 5 bases from J, the junction kept 6 bases outside the gene matches. The CDR3 is made up of 15 amino acids. CDR3 in DNA: TGTGCCAGCTCACCACCGGCCAGGGGGGGGACTGAAGCTTTCTTT. Protein sequence: CASSPPARGGTEAFF.

This clonotype was detected once. Germline and junction disagree at one end, which may indicate a read error. V is TRBV6-1 and J is TRBJ1-3; D perhaps matches TRBD1 (6 bases). The CDR3 loop spans 16 amino acids. Germline V gives CDR1 MNHNS, CDR2 SASEGT. CDR3 nucleotides: TGTGCCTGCAGCCGATCGACGGGGGCGTCCGGAAACACCATATATTTT. It encodes CACSRSTGASGNTIYF.

This clonotype turned up a few times. A much larger clone is a single base away; this may be a read error. The genes are TRBV20-1 and TRBJ2-3; D might be TRBD1 (6 bases). The CDR3 is made up of 11 amino acids. Trimming took 6 bases from V and 9 from J, leaving 13 bases between them. The germline V gene has CDR1 DFQATT and CDR2 SNEGSKA (reference sequence). The CDR3 region has the DNA TGCAGTGCGAGGGGGATCTGGACGCAGTATTTT. Its protein product is CSARGIWTQYF.

As concerns this clonotype: A junction boundary mismatches the germline segment, possibly from a read error. The genes are TRBV28 and TRBJ2-3; D not resolved. CDR3 length: 13 residues. The germline CDR1 and CDR2 sequences are MDHEN and SYDVKM. The chain's CDR3 is CASRRQRTDTQYF. DNA for the CDR3: TGCGCCAGCAGGCGACAACGCACAGATACGCAGTATTTT.

This clonotype was detected a few times. V gene TRBV12-3 or TRBV12-4 combines with J gene TRBJ2-7, with 7 bases fitting TRBD1. The CDR3 spans 15 residues. Trimming cost V 5 bases and J 3 bases; bases outside gene matches: 10. The CDR3 DNA reads TGTGCCAGCAGTGGCTCGGGACAGATGATCTACGAGCAGTACTTC. Encoded protein: CASSGSGQMIYEQYF.